This T cell receptor beta chain was observed in a study of blood T cell repertoires in COVID-19. This clone came up a few times. Method: immunoSEQ multiplex PCR; TCRdb's copy keeps in-frame clones and lacks some. The sample carries hundreds of thousands of clones, around 86% recorded once. The CDR3 loop spans 15 amino acids. Germline V gives CDR1 WNHNN, CDR2 SYGVQD (reference sequence). Trimming took 7 bases from V and 6 from J; bases not matched to a gene: 12. This sequence joins TRBV10-1 and TRBJ1-1, with TRBD1 identical over 9 bases. The TCR comes from a human donor in a cohort sampled during active COVID-19. Sequencing input: peripheral blood. The CDR3 coding sequence is TGCGCCAGCACCAGGGGGGGACAGGGTACGGCTGAAGCTTTCTTT. Amino acids: CASTRGGQGTAEAFF.